One sample yielded the 27 T cell receptor beta chains listed below, sequenced in a study of technical replicates of blood from several donors. TCRdb keeps only in-frame clones here, not all; method: immunoSEQ multiplex PCR. The sample records approximately 64,000 clones, about 86% being singletons. The sample comprised PBMCs. These receptors were collected from a human donor in good health. Some clones in this sample may be carry-over from other donors' samples.

This chain links TRBV6-1 with TRBJ2-7; D possibly corresponds to TRBD1 (5 bases). The CDR3 has 13 residues. The germline V gene encodes CDR1 MNHNS and CDR2 SASEGT. V was cut by 5 bases and J by 5 bases, with 13 bases left in between. Here the CDR3 reads CASSRTTTNEQYF. In DNA form, the CDR3 reads TGTGCCAGCAGTAGGACAACCACTAACGAGCAGTACTTC.

This chain uses TRBV18 with TRBJ1-2, with 7 bases aligning to TRBD1. Germline-derived CDR1 and CDR2 are KGHSH and LQKENI. The CDR3 has 13 amino acids. V dropped 4 bases and J dropped 2; count of bases not matched to a gene: 1. The CDR3 region has the DNA TGTGCCAGCTCACTACAGGGGAACTATGGCTACACCTTC. Translation gives CASSLQGNYGYTF. Full variable domain (rest looked up from reference TRBV18 and TRBJ1-2): NAGVMQNPRHLVRRRGQEARLRCSPMKGHSHVYWYRQLPEEGLKFMVYLQKENIIDESGMPKERFSAEFPKEGPSILRIQQVVRGDSAAYFCASSLQGNYGYTFGSGTRLTVV.

The rearrangement joins TRBV7-6 to TRBJ2-3; 11 bases map to TRBD2. V trimming: 1 base; J trimming: 6 bases; junction bases outside the gene matches: 6. This CDR3 spans 16 amino acids. Germline assignment: CDR1 SGHVS and CDR2 FNYEAQ. CDR3 DNA sequence: TGTGCCAGCAGCTTAGTCTTAGCGGGGGGGCCGGATACGCAGTATTTT. It is translated as CASSLVLAGGPDTQYF. Full variable domain (missing parts from reference TRBV7-6 and TRBJ2-3): GAGVSQSPRYKVTKRGQDVALRCDPISGHVSLYWYRQALGQGPEFLTYFNYEAQQDKSGLPNDRFSAERPEGSISTLTIQRTEQRDSAMYRCASSLVLAGGPDTQYFGPGTRLTVL.

This chain joins TRBV5-4 and TRBJ2-1; TRBD1 aligns across 8 bases. Germline assignment: CDR1 SGHNT and CDR2 YYREEE (reference sequence). V shed 4 bases and J 6 bases; nucleotides not matched to a gene: 3. The CDR3 is made up of 13 amino acids. CDR3 amino acids: CASSLTGGNEQFF. The CDR3 region has the DNA TGTGCCAGCAGCCTAACAGGGGGCAATGAGCAGTTCTTC.

The chain uses TRBV6-5 and TRBJ2-7, with TRBD1 identical over 10 bases. Germline values: CDR1 MNHEY, CDR2 SVGAGI. This CDR3 has 13 amino acids. V lost 5 bases, J lost 5 bases, and 3 bases stayed unmatched. CDR3 loop: CASSGTGAHEQYF. The CDR3 bases are TGTGCCAGCAGTGGGACAGGGGCCCACGAGCAGTACTTC.

This chain joins TRBV7-9 and TRBJ2-5; 7 nucleotides align to TRBD1. This CDR3 region has 14 residues. J gave up 3 bases and V 3 bases, and 4 bases lay outside the gene matches. The germline gives CDR1 SEHNR, CDR2 FQNEAQ (reference sequence). The CDR3 is CASSFGGQKETQYF. For the CDR3, the DNA is TGTGCCAGCAGCTTTGGGGGACAGAAAGAGACCCAGTACTTC.

The rearrangement joins TRBV23-1 to TRBJ2-1, with 14 positions matching TRBD2. Being an ORF, TRBV23-1 has a function that is uncertain. The CDR3 is 16 amino acids. Unmatched junction bases numbered 8, after V lost 3 bases and J lost 10 bases. CDR3 bases: TGCGCCAGCAGTCACTTGACTAGCGGGGGGGCGAGAGAGCAGTTCTTC. Translating gives CASSHLTSGGAREQFF.

This chain connects TRBV4-1 to TRBJ2-2, with 7 positions matching TRBD2. Germline assignment: CDR1 MGHRA and CDR2 YSYEKL. CDR3 length: 15 amino acids. V shed 1 base, J shed 6 bases, and the junction held 5 bases outside the gene matches. The CDR3 DNA reads as TGCGCCAGCAGCCAAGTCGGACTAGTCCCCGGGGAGCTGTTTTTT. This translates into CASSQVGLVPGELFF.

The rearrangement uses TRBV7-2 and TRBJ1-4, with no clear D. The CDR3 runs 16 residues. V lost 3 bases to trimming and J lost 7 bases, with 18 bases between them. Looked up from germline, CDR1 is SGHTA and CDR2 is FQGNSA. CDR3 coding DNA: TGTGCCAGCAGCTTCTCGACGACGCTAGGAGGTGAAAAACTGTTTTTT. Protein: CASSFSTTLGGEKLFF. Combining the CDR3 with reference TRBV7-2 and TRBJ1-4 gives the whole variable domain GAGVSQSPSNKVTEKGKDVELRCDPISGHTALYWYRQSLGQGLEFLIYFQGNSAPDKSGLPSDRFSAERTGGSVSTLTIQRTQQEDSAVYLCASSFSTTLGGEKLFFGSGTQLSVL.

The CDR3 reads CASSETGSEQYF. As DNA, the CDR3 is TGTGCCAGCAGTGAGACAGGGAGCGAGCAGTACTTC. The rearrangement uses TRBV6-5 and TRBJ2-7; 7 bases fit TRBD1. Germline V gives CDR1 MNHEY, CDR2 SVGAGI. The CDR3 length is 12 residues. V shed 5 bases, J shed 6 bases, and the junction held 4 bases outside the gene matches.

The rearrangement uses TRBV30 and TRBJ2-2; 7 bases map to TRBD1. Germline lookup yields CDR1 GTSNPN and CDR2 SVGIG (reference sequence). Unmatched junction bases numbered 8, after V lost 7 bases and J lost 0 bases. The CDR3 extends over 15 amino acids. The CDR3 protein is CALEGAETNTGELFF. CDR3 DNA: TGTGCCTTAGAGGGGGCAGAAACGAACACCGGGGAGCTGTTTTTT.

The CDR3 is CASSPKRGRVFGYTF. CDR3 DNA: TGTGCCAGCAGCCCTAAACGAGGGAGGGTATTTGGCTACACCTTC. V usage is TRBV4-2 and J usage is TRBJ1-2; D gene unclear. V shed 4 bases and J shed 7 bases, with 19 bases lying between them. CDR3 length: 15 amino acids. Germline CDR1 reads LGHNA; CDR2 reads YNFKEQ.

The chain carries TRBV6-6 and TRBJ2-5, with D possibly matching TRBD1 (6 bases). The CDR3 runs to 15 residues. Germline-derived CDR1 and CDR2 are MNHNY and SVGAGI (reference sequence). V dropped 7 bases and J dropped 7 bases, with 22 bases sitting between them. The CDR3 protein is CASTASGVPEWTQYF. The CDR3 DNA reads as TGTGCCAGCACTGCCTCAGGGGTACCGGAATGGACCCAGTACTTC.

V and J are TRBV19 and TRBJ2-7; no clear D gene. The CDR3 runs 13 residues. V gave up 5 bases and J gave up 0 bases, with 8 bases separating them. CDR1 is LNHDA and CDR2 is SQIVND in the germline V gene (reference sequence). The CDR3: CASSSLSSYEQYF. The CDR3 DNA sequence: TGTGCCAGTAGTTCTCTTTCCTCCTACGAGCAGTACTTC.

The V call is TRBV6-5, the J call TRBJ2-7, with 8 bases fitting TRBD1. Germline V gene lookup returns CDR1 MNHEY and CDR2 SVGAGI. The CDR3 contains 13 residues. J was trimmed by 7 bases and V by 6 bases; bases with no gene match: 8. The CDR3 here is CASSGDRRGEQYF. Here the CDR3 DNA reads TGTGCCAGCAGCGGGGACAGGCGGGGTGAGCAGTACTTC.

CDR3 protein: CASSEEGHTEAFF. For the CDR3, the DNA is TGTGCCAGCAGTGAAGAGGGGCACACTGAAGCTTTCTTT. The chain links TRBV6-1 to TRBJ1-1; maybe TRBD1 (5 bases). Between the trimmed V and J ends, which lost 1 base and 3 bases, there was a span of 6 bases. Germline CDR1 and CDR2: MNHNS and SASEGT. CDR3 length: 13 amino acids.

This sequence joins TRBV6-5 and TRBJ2-3; tentative D call: TRBD1 (7 bases). CDR1 is MNHEY and CDR2 is SVGAGI in the germline V gene. V was trimmed by 4 bases and J by 5 bases, leaving 16 bases between them. This CDR3 is 15 amino acids long. The CDR3 DNA follows: TGTGCCAGCAGTTCCCTGCGGGACAGAGGAGATACGCAGTATTTT. Protein: CASSSLRDRGDTQYF.

The gene calls are TRBV14 and TRBJ2-7, with TRBD2 matching 7 bases. With 4 bases clipped from V and 7 bases from J, the junction kept 16 bases outside the gene matches. This CDR3 comprises 16 residues. Germline-derived CDR1 and CDR2 are SGHDN and FVKESK. The CDR3 DNA sequence: TGTGCCAGCAGCCCTAACGAAGCGGGGAGTACGCTGGAGCAGTACTTC. Translated: CASSPNEAGSTLEQYF.

The rearrangement links TRBV20-1 to TRBJ2-7; D gene ambiguous. The V end was cut by 4 bases, the J end by 4 bases, with 8 bases between. This CDR3 region has 11 residues. Germline lookup yields CDR1 DFQATT and CDR2 SNEGSKA (reference sequence). CDR3 in DNA: TGCAGTGCTAATATTGAGTACGAGCAGTACTTC. It encodes CSANIEYEQYF.

This clone has only a few counts. The J gene is TRBJ1-3, the V gene TRBV7-2; D gene unclear. V was pared by 5 bases and J by 4 bases, with 9 bases between. The CDR3 covers 13 residues. The germline V gene has CDR1 SGHTA and CDR2 FQGNSA. CDR3 region: CASSPNRGNTIYF. In nucleotides, the CDR3 is TGTGCCAGCAGCCCGAACCGGGGAAACACCATATATTTT.

This sequence joins TRBV5-6 and TRBJ1-4; 7 nucleotides line up with TRBD1. The CDR3 is made up of 17 amino acids. CDR1 is SGHDT and CDR2 is YYEEEE in the germline V gene. V shed 2 bases and J 3 bases; nucleotides not matched to a gene: 10. This chain's CDR3 is CASSLAGTAASNEKLFF. CDR3 coding DNA: TGTGCCAGCAGCTTAGCCGGGACAGCCGCTTCTAATGAAAAACTGTTTTTT. Supplemented by reference TRBV5-6 and TRBJ1-4, the full variable domain reads DAGVTQSPTHLIKTRGQQVTLRCSPKSGHDTVSWYQQALGQGPQFIFQYYEEEERQRGNFPDRFSGHQFPNYSSELNVNALLLGDSALYLCASSLAGTAASNEKLFFGSGTQLSVL.

The J gene is TRBJ2-2, the V gene TRBV6-6, with TRBD2 matching over 7 bases. The germline V gene has CDR1 MNHNY and CDR2 SVGAGI (reference sequence). Germline trimming cut 2 bases from V and 7 bases from J; bases unmatched to any gene: 4. There are 14 residues in the CDR3. The CDR3 spells CASSYPGEGGELFF. The CDR3 DNA reads as TGTGCCAGCAGTTACCCGGGGGAGGGCGGGGAGCTGTTTTTT.

The CDR3 region has the DNA TGCGCCAGCAGCTTGCAGTCAGGGGGCGGCACTGAAGCTTTCTTT. Encoded protein: CASSLQSGGGTEAFF. The chain recombines TRBV5-1 with TRBJ1-1; 8 nucleotides align to TRBD1. The junction had 6 bases not matched to a gene; V was cut back by 1 base and J by 4 bases. From germline, CDR1 is SGHRS and CDR2 YFSETQ. The CDR3 is made up of 15 amino acids.

The J gene is TRBJ1-2, the V gene TRBV19, with 10 positions matching TRBD1. Trimming took 5 bases from V and 3 from J; bases not matched to a gene: 6. The CDR3 contains 15 residues. Germline V lookup: CDR1 LNHDA, CDR2 SQIVND (reference sequence). Here the CDR3 reads CASSSGQGGDYGYTF. The CDR3 DNA sequence: TGTGCCAGTAGTTCCGGACAGGGGGGGGACTATGGCTACACCTTC.

The rearrangement uses TRBV29-1 and TRBJ2-7, with unresolved D. Deletions cut 0 bases from V and 2 bases from J, with 14 bases between. The germline gives CDR1 SQVTM, CDR2 ANQGSEA. The CDR3 is made up of 15 amino acids. CDR3 amino acids: CSVEDDSFTPYEQYF. DNA for the CDR3: TGCAGCGTTGAAGACGACTCCTTCACCCCCTACGAGCAGTACTTC.

This clone showed up just once. This chain uses TRBV6-6 with TRBJ2-7; 11 nucleotides line up with TRBD2. Unmatched junction bases numbered 9, after V lost 6 bases and J lost 5 bases. Germline V gene sequence: CDR1 MNHNY, CDR2 SVGAGI (reference sequence). The CDR3 has 15 residues. The chain's CDR3 is CASRGGLAVDHEQYF. The CDR3 DNA reads as TGTGCCAGCAGGGGGGGACTAGCGGTAGACCACGAGCAGTACTTC.

V is TRBV19 and J is TRBJ1-2; 7 positions agree with TRBD1. The CDR3 length is 16 residues. The ends lost 6 bases at V and 6 bases at J; junction bases unmatched: 16. Looked up from germline, CDR1 is LNHDA and CDR2 is SQIVND (reference sequence). The CDR3 spells CASSTNDYRGGHGYTF. CDR3 DNA sequence: TGTGCCAGTAGCACGAACGATTACAGGGGCGGCCATGGCTACACCTTC.